The T cell receptor (beta chain) described here comes from a study of blood T cells in healthy people across ages. The CDR3 consists of 15 residues. The ends lost 4 bases at V and 4 bases at J; junction bases unmatched: 5. Germline V gives CDR1 SGHTA, CDR2 FQGNSA. A minimum of 5.5 micrograms of total RNA was extracted per sample. The authors ran a second PCR of about 6 to 11 cycles using a sample-barcoded 5' primer and a J-beta primer mix. TCRdb passed the 5' RACE reads through MiXCR, listing each CDR3 protein once. Of 870,000 or so distinct CDR3 sequences listed, around 30% are singletons. Sequencing was done on a sample of blood. The genes are TRBV7-2 and TRBJ2-3; 10 bases agree with TRBD2. The source of this sequence is an elderly woman in good health. This CDR3 reads CASSSPSGSPDTQYF. The CDR3, as DNA: TGTGCCAGCAGCTCCCCTAGCGGGAGCCCAGATACGCAGTATTTT.